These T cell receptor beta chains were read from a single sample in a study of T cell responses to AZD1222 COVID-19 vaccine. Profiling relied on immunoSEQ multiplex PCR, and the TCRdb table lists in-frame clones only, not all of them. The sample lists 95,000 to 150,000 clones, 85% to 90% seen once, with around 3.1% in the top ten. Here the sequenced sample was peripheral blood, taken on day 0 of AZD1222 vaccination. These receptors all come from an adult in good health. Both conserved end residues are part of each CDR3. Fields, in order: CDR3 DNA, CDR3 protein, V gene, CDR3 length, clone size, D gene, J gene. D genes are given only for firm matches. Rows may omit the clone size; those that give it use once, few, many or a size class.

TGTGCCCCTAGTTGGGGGCACCTCACAGATACGCAGTATTTT,CAPSWGHLTDTQYF,TRBV19,14,NA,NA,TRBJ2-3
TGTGCCAGCAGCTTAGGTCTGAGCGGGGGGGCCAAAGATACGCAGTATTTT,CASSLGLSGGAKDTQYF,TRBV7-9,17,NA,TRBD2,TRBJ2-3
TGCAGCGTTGGAACAGGGGTGGGGGAGCTGTTTTTT,CSVGTGVGELFF,TRBV29-1,12,NA,TRBD1,TRBJ2-2
TGTGCCATCAGTGGCAACTCTGGAAACACCATATATTTT,CAISGNSGNTIYF,TRBV10-3,13,NA,NA,TRBJ1-3
TGTGCCAGCAGTTTATCGGGGGTAGTTGGCAATCAGCCCCAGCATTTT,CASSLSGVVGNQPQHF,TRBV27,16,NA,NA,TRBJ1-5
TGTGCCTCGGGGGGCAGGGAAGGCGAGACCCAGTACTTC,CASGGREGETQYF,TRBV10-3,13,NA,NA,TRBJ2-5
TGTGCCAGCAGCTTATTCGCGGGTCTAAATGAGCAGTTCTTC,CASSLFAGLNEQFF,TRBV7-3,14,NA,NA,TRBJ2-1
TGTGCCACCAGCAGAGATGAGGGGGAAAAACTGTTTTTT,CATSRDEGEKLFF,TRBV15,13,once,NA,TRBJ1-4
TGTGCCAGAAGCTTGGGGGAAGGGAATGAGCAGTTCTTC,CARSLGEGNEQFF,TRBV5-3,13,once,NA,TRBJ2-1
TGTGCCAGCAGCTTATCGGAGATCTACGAGCAGTACTTC,CASSLSEIYEQYF,TRBV7-9,13,NA,NA,TRBJ2-7
TGTGCCAGCCGGGACTCCTACGAGCAGTACTTC,CASRDSYEQYF,TRBV6-5,11,NA,NA,TRBJ2-7
TGTGCCAGCAGCCCACCGGACAGGTCCAACTATGGCTACACCTTC,CASSPPDRSNYGYTF,TRBV7-9,15,NA,TRBD1,TRBJ1-2
TGTGCCACCAGTGATGCATCCCCCCGAGACAGCAGCTCTGGGGCCAACGTCCTGACTTTC,CATSDASPRDSSSGANVLTF,TRBV24-1,20,NA,NA,TRBJ2-6
TGTGCCAGCAGCCCGCGACTAGCGGGAGGCGAAGAGACCCAGTACTTC,CASSPRLAGGEETQYF,TRBV4-2,16,NA,TRBD2,TRBJ2-5
TGCGCCAGCAGCTGGCGGCTAGCGGGGGTAAAGTACCAAGAGACCCAGTACTTC,CASSWRLAGVKYQETQYF,TRBV5-1,18,NA,TRBD2,TRBJ2-5
TGTGCCACCAGGAGAGAGCCTGGTTATGGCTATGGCTACACCTTC,CATRREPGYGYGYTF,TRBV15,15,NA,NA,TRBJ1-2
TGTGCCAGCCCCCTCCAGGGGCCCGGAGACGGCTACACCTTC,CASPLQGPGDGYTF,TRBV2,14,once,NA,TRBJ1-2
TGTGCCAGCAGCGCACTAGCGGGAGTCGGCAATGAGCAGTTCTTC,CASSALAGVGNEQFF,TRBV7-2,15,NA,TRBD2,TRBJ2-1
TGTGCCAGCAGTGCCGGGACACCCCACGAGCAGTACTTC,CASSAGTPHEQYF,TRBV12-3/TRBV12-4,13,NA,NA,TRBJ2-7
TGTGCCAGCAGCTTGGCGGGAAGCAATCAGCCCCAGCATTTT,CASSLAGSNQPQHF,TRBV7-2,14,NA,NA,TRBJ1-5
TGTGCCAGCAGCCGTAAGACTAGCGGGAGGGCCAACGGGGAGCTGTTTTTT,CASSRKTSGRANGELFF,TRBV5-4,17,NA,TRBD2,TRBJ2-2
TGTGCCACCAGATTAAGGGGGGGAAATCAGCCCCAGCATTTT,CATRLRGGNQPQHF,TRBV24-1,14,NA,NA,TRBJ1-5
TGTGCCAGCAGCTGGGCCCGCGACAGGGGCTACGAGCAGTACTTC,CASSWARDRGYEQYF,TRBV7-2,15,NA,TRBD1,TRBJ2-7
TGTGCCAGCAGCCACGGGACTAGCGGGGGAGAGCAGTTCTTC,CASSHGTSGGEQFF,TRBV13,14,NA,TRBD2,TRBJ2-1
TGTGCCAGCAGCCCTCCCGGAGGGGGCATCGGCAATCAGCCCCAGCATTTT,CASSPPGGGIGNQPQHF,TRBV7-2,17,NA,TRBD1,TRBJ1-5
TGTGCCAGCAGCTTAGTCGGGACTGGAAACACCATATATTTT,CASSLVGTGNTIYF,TRBV7-2,14,NA,NA,TRBJ1-3
TGTGCCAGCAGCTTAATTGGGATCGCGGGGCCGAACAATGAGCAGTTCTTC,CASSLIGIAGPNNEQFF,TRBV7-2,17,once,NA,TRBJ2-1
TGTGCCAGCAGTACTGGTCCCACGCACGACACCGGGGAGCTGTTTTTT,CASSTGPTHDTGELFF,TRBV6-6,16,few,NA,TRBJ2-2
TGTGCCAGCAGTATGACAGGGGAGGCTTTCTTT,CASSMTGEAFF,TRBV6-2/TRBV6-3,11,NA,TRBD1,TRBJ1-1
TGTGCCAGCAGTGAAGCGCGGTGGGGAGTTGAAGCTTTCTTT,CASSEARWGVEAFF,TRBV6-1,14,NA,NA,TRBJ1-1
TGCGCCAGCAGCCGAGAACAGGGAAACACCATATATTTT,CASSREQGNTIYF,TRBV4-3,13,NA,NA,TRBJ1-3
TGTGCCAGCAGCGGTATCGGGACTCAGGTGGGCGAGCAGTACTTC,CASSGIGTQVGEQYF,TRBV7-9,15,NA,NA,TRBJ2-7
TGCGCCAGCAGCTTGTCCGGGACTAGGTATGGAACTGGGGCCAACGTCCTGACTTTC,CASSLSGTRYGTGANVLTF,TRBV5-1,19,NA,TRBD2,TRBJ2-6
TGTGCCAGCAGCCCCTACCTCCGCTCCTACGAGCAGTACTTC,CASSPYLRSYEQYF,TRBV7-3,14,NA,NA,TRBJ2-7
TGTGCCAGCAGCGCGGCCAGGGTAGACTTC,CASSAARVDF,TRBV9,10,NA,NA,TRBJ1-2
TGTGCCAGCAGCCGACAGGGGGGAGCTAACTATGGCTACACCTTC,CASSRQGGANYGYTF,TRBV7-9,15,NA,TRBD1,TRBJ1-2
TGTGCCAGCAGCTGGTTTGACCGATCCTACGAGCAGTACTTC,CASSWFDRSYEQYF,TRBV11-2,14,NA,NA,TRBJ2-7
TGTGCCAGCAGCGTAGCAGGGTTTGGCTATGGCTACACCTTC,CASSVAGFGYGYTF,TRBV28,14,NA,NA,TRBJ1-2
TGTGCCAGCAGCATACGTACAGGGCAGGCCTACGAGCAGTACTTC,CASSIRTGQAYEQYF,TRBV11-2,15,NA,NA,TRBJ2-7
TGTGCCAGCAGCCAAGATGCGGGACGCGTAAGTCAGCCCCAGCATTTT,CASSQDAGRVSQPQHF,TRBV3-1/TRBV3-2,16,NA,NA,TRBJ1-5
TGTGCCAGCAGCCCGACGAAGGGGGCCCTCTCTGGAAACACCATATATTTT,CASSPTKGALSGNTIYF,TRBV7-6,17,once,TRBD1,TRBJ1-3
TGTGCCAGCAGCCAAGTGTTCGAGGGTCGAGACACTGAAGCTTTCTTT,CASSQVFEGRDTEAFF,TRBV3-1/TRBV3-2,16,NA,NA,TRBJ1-1
TGTGCCAGTAGTATCCAGGGAGATTCACCCCTCCACTTT,CASSIQGDSPLHF,TRBV19,13,NA,NA,TRBJ1-6
TGTGCCAGCAGTTCCGGAGTAAGGAGTCTGTACTTC,CASSSGVRSLYF,TRBV28,12,NA,NA,TRBJ2-7
TGTGCCAGCAGCTCCCGGCCCGGACTAGCGGAATTCTACGAGCAGTACTTC,CASSSRPGLAEFYEQYF,TRBV11-2,17,NA,TRBD2,TRBJ2-7
TGTGCCAGCAGCTTAAACCCCCAGGGTGGGGGCTACACCTTC,CASSLNPQGGGYTF,TRBV7-2,14,NA,NA,TRBJ1-2
TGTGCCACCAGTGACCATAGCAATCAGCCCCAGCATTTT,CATSDHSNQPQHF,TRBV24-1,13,NA,NA,TRBJ1-5
TGTGCCAGCAGCTTCTTCGGGCCCCCCAACACCGGGGAGCTGTTTTTT,CASSFFGPPNTGELFF,TRBV7-6,16,NA,NA,TRBJ2-2
TGTGCCAGCAGCTTAGCCACAGGGGGAAGTGAAAAACTGTTTTTT,CASSLATGGSEKLFF,TRBV7-9,15,once,TRBD1,TRBJ1-4
TGTGCCAGCAGCTTAAATCCCCGAAACACCATATATTTT,CASSLNPRNTIYF,TRBV7-3,13,once,NA,TRBJ1-3
TGTGCCAGCAGCTTAGCGGACAGGGCGGCTAACTATGGCTACACCTTC,CASSLADRAANYGYTF,TRBV7-9,16,NA,TRBD1,TRBJ1-2
TGTGCCAGCAGCGTGACAGGGGGCGCTACATGGGAGCAGTACTTC,CASSVTGGATWEQYF,TRBV9,15,NA,TRBD1,TRBJ2-7
TGTGCCACCAGTGATGTGGGAACTAATGGTGGCTATGGCTACACCTTC,CATSDVGTNGGYGYTF,TRBV24-1,16,once,NA,TRBJ1-2
TGTGCCAGCAGTGAAGGCACAGTAACTAACTATGGCTACACCTTC,CASSEGTVTNYGYTF,TRBV25-1,15,NA,NA,TRBJ1-2
TGTGCCAGCAGTTACTTGGCAGGGGTAAATCAGCCCCAGCATTTT,CASSYLAGVNQPQHF,TRBV6-5,15,few,NA,TRBJ1-5